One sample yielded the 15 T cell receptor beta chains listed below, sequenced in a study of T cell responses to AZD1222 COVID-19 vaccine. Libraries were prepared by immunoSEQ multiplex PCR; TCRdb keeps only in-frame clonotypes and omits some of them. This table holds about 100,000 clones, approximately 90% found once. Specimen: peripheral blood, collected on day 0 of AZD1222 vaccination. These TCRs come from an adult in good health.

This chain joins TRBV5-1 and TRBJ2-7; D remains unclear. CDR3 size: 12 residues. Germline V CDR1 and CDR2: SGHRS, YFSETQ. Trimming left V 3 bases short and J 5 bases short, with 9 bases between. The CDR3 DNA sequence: TGCGCCAGCAGCTCCCTCGGTGACGAGCAGTACTTC. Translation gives CASSSLGDEQYF.

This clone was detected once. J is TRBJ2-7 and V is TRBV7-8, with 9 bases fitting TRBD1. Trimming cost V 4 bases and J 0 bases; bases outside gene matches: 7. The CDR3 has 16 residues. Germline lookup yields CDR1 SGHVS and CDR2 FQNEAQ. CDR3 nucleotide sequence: TGTGCCAGCAGCTCGTGGGGGACAGGGAACTCCTACGAGCAGTACTTC. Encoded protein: CASSSWGTGNSYEQYF.

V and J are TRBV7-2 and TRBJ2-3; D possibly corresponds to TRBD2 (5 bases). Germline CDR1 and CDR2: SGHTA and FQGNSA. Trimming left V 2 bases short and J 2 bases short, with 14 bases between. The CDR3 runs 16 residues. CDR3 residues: CASSLLGRRATDTQYF. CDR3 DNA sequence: TGTGCCAGCAGCTTATTAGGACGGCGGGCCACAGATACGCAGTATTTT.

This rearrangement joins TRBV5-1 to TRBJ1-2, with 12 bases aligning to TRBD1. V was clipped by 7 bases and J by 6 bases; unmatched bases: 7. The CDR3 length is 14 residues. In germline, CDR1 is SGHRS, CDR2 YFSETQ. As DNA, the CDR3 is TGCGCCAGCGGACCGGGACAGGGGGCTCATGGCTACACCTTC. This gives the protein CASGPGQGAHGYTF.

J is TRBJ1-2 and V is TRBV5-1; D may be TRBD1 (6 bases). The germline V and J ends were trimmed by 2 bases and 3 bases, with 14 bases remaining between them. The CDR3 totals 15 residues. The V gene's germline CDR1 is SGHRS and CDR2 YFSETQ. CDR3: CASSLLQGGDYGYTF. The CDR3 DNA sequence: TGCGCCAGCAGCTTACTACAGGGTGGCGACTATGGCTACACCTTC.

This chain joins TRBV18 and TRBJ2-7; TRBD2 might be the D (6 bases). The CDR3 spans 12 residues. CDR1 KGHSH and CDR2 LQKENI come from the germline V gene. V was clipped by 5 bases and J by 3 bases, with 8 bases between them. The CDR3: CASSAGNYEQYF. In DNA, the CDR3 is TGTGCCAGCTCAGCGGGGAACTACGAGCAGTACTTC.

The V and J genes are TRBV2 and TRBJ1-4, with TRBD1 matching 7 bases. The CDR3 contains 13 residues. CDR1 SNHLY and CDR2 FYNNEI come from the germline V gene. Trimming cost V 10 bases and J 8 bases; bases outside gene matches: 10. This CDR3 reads CAIPQGLGEKLFF. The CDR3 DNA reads TGTGCCATCCCACAGGGGTTGGGAGAAAAACTGTTTTTT.

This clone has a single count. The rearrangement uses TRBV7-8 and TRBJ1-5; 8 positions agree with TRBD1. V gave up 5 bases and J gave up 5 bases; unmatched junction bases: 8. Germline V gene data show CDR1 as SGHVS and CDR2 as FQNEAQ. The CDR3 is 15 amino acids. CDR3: CASSPRTGKDQPQHF. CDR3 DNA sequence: TGTGCCAGCAGCCCCCGGACAGGGAAGGATCAGCCCCAGCATTTT.

Here the CDR3 reads CVVWIRSNYGYTF. The CDR3 region has the DNA TGTGTGGTCTGGATACGGTCTAACTATGGCTACACCTTC. V and J are TRBV2 and TRBJ1-2; D unclear. The germline V gene encodes CDR1 SNHLY and CDR2 FYNNEI. This CDR3 spans 13 amino acids.

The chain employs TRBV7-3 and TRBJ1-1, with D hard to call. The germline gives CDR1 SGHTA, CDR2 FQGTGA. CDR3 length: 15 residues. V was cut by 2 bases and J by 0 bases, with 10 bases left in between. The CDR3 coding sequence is TGTGCCAGCAGCTTAGCAGGCATACTGAACACTGAAGCTTTCTTT. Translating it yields CASSLAGILNTEAFF.

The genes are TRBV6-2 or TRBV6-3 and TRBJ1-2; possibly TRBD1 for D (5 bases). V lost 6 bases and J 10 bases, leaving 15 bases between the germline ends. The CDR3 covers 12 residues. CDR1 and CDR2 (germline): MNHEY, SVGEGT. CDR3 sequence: CASRPPGRDYTF. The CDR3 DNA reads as TGTGCCAGCAGACCTCCGGGCAGGGACTACACCTTC.

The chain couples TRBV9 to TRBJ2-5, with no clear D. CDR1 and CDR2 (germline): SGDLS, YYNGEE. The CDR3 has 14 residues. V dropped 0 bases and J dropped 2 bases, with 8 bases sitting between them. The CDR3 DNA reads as TGTGCCAGCAGCGTAGATCGCAGGCAAGAGACCCAGTACTTC. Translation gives CASSVDRRQETQYF.

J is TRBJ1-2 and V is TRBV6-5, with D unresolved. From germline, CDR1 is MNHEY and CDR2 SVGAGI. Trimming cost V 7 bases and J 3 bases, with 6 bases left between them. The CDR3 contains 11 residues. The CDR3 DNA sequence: TGTGCCAGCACCAGATACTATGGCTACACCTTC. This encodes CASTRYYGYTF.

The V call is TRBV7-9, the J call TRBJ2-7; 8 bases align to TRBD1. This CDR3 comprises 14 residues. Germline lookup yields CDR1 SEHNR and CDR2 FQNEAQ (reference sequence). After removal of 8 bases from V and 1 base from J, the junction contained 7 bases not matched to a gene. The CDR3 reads CASASDRESYEQYF. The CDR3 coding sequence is TGTGCCAGCGCCTCGGACAGGGAGTCCTACGAGCAGTACTTC.

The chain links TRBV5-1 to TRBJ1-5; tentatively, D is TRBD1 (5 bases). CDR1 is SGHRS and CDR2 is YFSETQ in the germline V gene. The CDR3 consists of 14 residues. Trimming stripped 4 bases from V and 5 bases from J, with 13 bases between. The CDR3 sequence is CASSPSGGDQPQHF. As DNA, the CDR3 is TGCGCCAGCAGCCCGTCGGGAGGGGATCAGCCCCAGCATTTT.